The 4 T cell receptor beta chains reported below all come from one sample, sequenced in a study of sequential checkpoint blockade in melanoma (dated by TCRdb to between 2018 and 2021). The intended sense of this specimen's treatment or condition label: randomized to nivolumab then ipilimumab (arm A) or the reverse (arm B). Libraries came from the immunoSEQ multiplex PCR assay. Held by TCRdb, this immuneACCESS table contains in-frame sequences only and omits some clones. Under half of the omission traces to an unresolved V gene where checked; the cause of the rest is unknown. The sample table holds approximately 21,000 clones, of which 75% to 85% were seen once. 35% to 45% of the sample rests with the top ten. The sample in question was CD8+ T cells sorted from blood (inferred from file names), obtained from a patient given nivolumab and ipilimumab in sequence. Every receptor here comes from a human donor with melanoma.

This clone appeared a single time. The chain links TRBV6-5 to TRBJ1-1, with TRBD1 as a possible D gene (5 bases). Germline CDR1 MNHEY, CDR2 SVGAGI. Trimming shortened V by 6 bases and J by 2 bases, and 13 bases separated the two germline ends. The CDR3 extends over 14 amino acids. The CDR3 nucleotides read TGTGCCAGCAGCCCCGTAGGGGTCAACACTGAAGCTTTCTTT. Encoded protein: CASSPVGVNTEAFF.

The V and J genes are TRBV5-4 and TRBJ2-7; TRBD1 matches 9 bases. The V gene end was trimmed by 0 bases and the J gene end by 3 bases; junction bases not matched to a gene: 1. The CDR3 runs to 14 residues. The germline V gene has CDR1 SGHNT and CDR2 YYREEE (reference sequence). This chain's CDR3 is CASSLGDRVYEQYF. CDR3 coding DNA: TGTGCCAGCAGCTTGGGGGACAGGGTCTACGAGCAGTACTTC.

The V gene is TRBV28, the J gene TRBJ1-1, with TRBD1 identical over 9 bases. Germline values: CDR1 MDHEN, CDR2 SYDVKM. The CDR3 length is 15 residues. The J segment lost 3 bases and the V segment lost 3 bases, leaving 5 bases of the junction unmatched. CDR3 coding DNA: TGTGCCAGCAGTTTCGGGACAGGGAGTGACACTGAAGCTTTCTTT. Amino acids: CASSFGTGSDTEAFF.

This clone showed up just a few times. The rearrangement uses TRBV11-2 and TRBJ2-7; 8 bases are a match to TRBD1. Germline lookup yields CDR1 SGHAT and CDR2 FQNNGV. V was pared by 0 bases and J by 3 bases, with 4 bases of the junction left unmatched. The CDR3 totals 15 residues. The CDR3 region has the DNA TGTGCCAGCAGCTTAGAATACGGACAGGGCTACGAGCAGTACTTC. Protein: CASSLEYGQGYEQYF.